This TCR beta chain was found in a study of T cell responses to AZD1222 COVID-19 vaccine. Sequencing was performed with immunoSEQ multiplex PCR; in TCRdb, only in-frame clones are kept and a portion is missing. The sample gives about 150,000 clones, roughly nine tenths of which show up once; 5.5% to 6% is in the top ten. This CDR3 spans 13 amino acids. Germline V gives CDR1 MNHEY, CDR2 SVGAGI. Trimming at V came to 5 bases and at J to 6 bases, leaving 5 bases not matched to a gene. The material sequenced was peripheral blood, taken on day 0 of MenACWY control vaccination. The J gene is TRBJ2-7, the V gene TRBV6-5; 9 bases are shared with TRBD1. This TCR came from an adult in good health. CDR3 sequence (DNA): TGTGCCAGCAGTCCTGGACAGGGGTTCGAGCAGTACTTC. This encodes CASSPGQGFEQYF.